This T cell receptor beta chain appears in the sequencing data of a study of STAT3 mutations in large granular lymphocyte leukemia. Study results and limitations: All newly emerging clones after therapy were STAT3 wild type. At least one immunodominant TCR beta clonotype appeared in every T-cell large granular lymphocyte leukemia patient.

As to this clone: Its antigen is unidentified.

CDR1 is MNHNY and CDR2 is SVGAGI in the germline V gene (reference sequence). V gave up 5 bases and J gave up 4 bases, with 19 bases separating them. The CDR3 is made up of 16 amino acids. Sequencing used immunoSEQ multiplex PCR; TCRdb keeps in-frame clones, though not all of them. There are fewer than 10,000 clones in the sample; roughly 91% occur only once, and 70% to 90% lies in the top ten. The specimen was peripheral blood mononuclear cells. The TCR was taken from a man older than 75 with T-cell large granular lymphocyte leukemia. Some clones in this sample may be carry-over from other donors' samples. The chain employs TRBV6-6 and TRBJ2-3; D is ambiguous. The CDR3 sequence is CASSQSPGRGADTQYF. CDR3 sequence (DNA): TGTGCCAGCAGTCAGTCGCCGGGCCGCGGAGCAGATACGCAGTATTTT.